This T cell receptor beta chain was documented in a study of Tregs in tolerant kidney transplant recipients. Details on this clone: Its specificity is unknown.

The protocol was immunoSEQ multiplex PCR, while the TCRdb copy is restricted to in-frame clones and leaves out a portion. Among about 240,000 clones listed, around 82% were seen once. Study-wide points: Tregs expanded with activated donor B cells seemed most donor-specific. Validation in larger populations is needed because few patients were studied.

Thawed PBMCs were FACS-sorted into unstimulated CD4+CD25+CD127- regulatory T cells, CD4+CD25- non-regulatory cells, CD4 and CD8 cells. CDR1 SGHRS and CDR2 YFSETQ come from the germline V gene. The CDR3 has 14 amino acids. Trimming took off 0 bases at V and 2 bases at J, with 8 bases between the two ends. The sample taken for sequencing was CD4+ T cells from blood. The chain has TRBV5-1 and TRBJ1-2; weak D call: TRBD1 (6 bases). This TCR was recovered from a human donor in good health. The chain's CDR3 is CASSLDRVNYGYTF. The CDR3, as DNA: TGCGCCAGCAGCTTGGACAGGGTCAACTATGGCTACACCTTC.